The entry that follows covers one T cell receptor beta chain sequence. Repertoires were generated with immunoSEQ multiplex PCR, while TCRdb's copy carries only in-frame clones and drops some. The sample lists around 300,000 clones, less than 90% seen once, with around 11% in the top ten. The entry originates in a study of Ad26.COV2.S vaccination and SARS-CoV-2 variants. As to treatment: 15 to 20 received Ad26.COV2.S at low or high dose, single or two shots; about 5 received placebo; per-sample allocation not given. Sampling was done on day 63 after the first vaccine or placebo injection. The specimen was peripheral blood, collected in a trial of Ad26.COV2.S vaccine versus placebo. The source of this sequence is a person aged 18-65 years who received the Ad26.COV2.S COVID-19 vaccine or a placebo.

The CDR3 DNA reads TGTGCCAGCAGTTTATTGGGACAGAAGTATGGCTACACCTTC. This gives the protein CASSLLGQKYGYTF. The genes are TRBV27 and TRBJ1-2; 7 bases fit TRBD1. Germline loops: CDR1 MNHEY, CDR2 SMNVEV (reference sequence). V lost 1 base and J lost 5; bases outside the gene matches: 4. This CDR3 comprises 14 residues.